This T cell receptor beta chain was profiled in a study of patients and donors after allogeneic stem cell transplantation. TCRdb used MiXCR to reprocess the RT-PCR reads, holding one entry per CDR3 protein. The table has a few hundred thousand distinct CDR3 sequences, around an eighth seen once; the top ten hold approximately 10%. Only a few counts were recorded for this clonotype. The source of this sequence is a human donor who was either an allogeneic HSCT recipient or a stem cell or donor lymphocyte infusion donor (not recorded which). It is not recorded whose cells these are; they may come from a transplant donor. The sample taken for sequencing was blood, either unsorted or a sorted T cell fraction (not recorded which).

The CDR3 protein is CATSEGFREAFF. The DNA of the CDR3 is TGTGCCACCAGTGAGGGGTTTCGAGAAGCTTTCTTT. This chain links TRBV24-1 with TRBJ1-1, with D unresolved. CDR1 KGHDR and CDR2 SFDVKD come from the germline V gene. Trimming left V 4 bases short and J 8 bases short, with 10 bases between. The CDR3 extends over 12 amino acids.